Shown below are 5 T cell receptor beta chains from a single sample sequenced in a study of response to subunit inactivated influenza vaccine (dated by TCRdb to between 2017 and 2018). The library was generated by RT-PCR. Sequenced using an Illumina HiSeq 2500. TCRdb reprocessing: public reads trimmed at Q25 with fastp, clones called with MiXCR, in-frame beta chains kept. Rows with one shared CDR3 protein collapse into an entry with the most common genes and DNA. The sample table records about 540,000 distinct CDR3 sequences; 11% to 15% of these occur just once. Of the sample, around 10% is held by the ten largest clones. Specimen: PBMCs from blood, collected roughly 12 days after vaccination. The receptors here all came from a man aged 45-65 years who received an inactivated influenza vaccine. Donor details come from another sample of the same person, matched by shared clones.

CDR3 nucleotides: TGTGCCAGCAGCTTCCGGACTAGAGCGAGCACAGATACGCAGTATTTT. Its protein is CASSFRTRASTDTQYF. The chain couples TRBV13 to TRBJ2-3; TRBD2 agrees at 7 bases. The J segment lost 0 bases and the V segment lost 3 bases, leaving 6 bases of the junction unmatched. The CDR3 runs to 16 residues. From germline, CDR1 is PRHDT and CDR2 FYEKMQ (reference sequence). Full variable domain (outside the CDR3, taken from reference TRBV13 and TRBJ2-3): AAGVIQSPRHLIKEKRETATLKCYPIPRHDTVYWYQQGPGQDPQFLISFYEKMQSDKGSIPDRFSAQQFSDYHSELNMSSLELGDSALYFCASSFRTRASTDTQYFGPGTRLTVL.

The V gene is TRBV27, the J gene TRBJ1-1, with D hard to call. Germline-derived CDR1 and CDR2 are MNHEY and SMNVEV (reference sequence). V lost 7 bases and J lost 4, with 19 bases in between. The CDR3 is made up of 15 amino acids. The CDR3 is CASNSLGGTLTEAFF. CDR3 nucleotides: TGTGCCAGCAATTCACTCGGAGGAACTCTCACTGAAGCTTTCTTT.

V usage is TRBV20-1 and J usage is TRBJ1-5, with D uncertain. CDR3 length equals 12 residues. Germline lookup yields CDR1 DFQATT and CDR2 SNEGSKA (reference sequence). V lost 6 bases and J lost 6, with 12 bases in between. The CDR3 DNA reads TGCAGTGCGCAAACGGGCTCTCAGCCCCAGCATTTT. Residues: CSAQTGSQPQHF.

This clonotype turned up a few times. The chain has TRBV6-1 and TRBJ1-5, with D unclear. This CDR3 comprises 14 residues. Trimming took 1 base from V and 5 from J, leaving 9 bases between them. Germline assignment: CDR1 MNHNS and CDR2 SASEGT. CDR3 in amino acids: CASSEGGAYQPQHF. Written as DNA, the CDR3 is TGTGCCAGCAGTGAAGGGGGTGCATATCAGCCCCAGCATTTT.

Remarks on this clonotype: This may stem from a read error, because a much larger clone lies one nucleotide away. The V and J genes are TRBV4-2 and TRBJ2-5; D is uncertain. The CDR3 extends over 13 amino acids. Looked up from germline, CDR1 is LGHNA and CDR2 is YNFKEQ. The CDR3 DNA reads as TGTGCCAGCACCCAAGAGTGGGGAGAGACCCAGTACTTC. Residues: CASTQEWGETQYF.